The rows below give T cell receptor beta chains drawn from one sample of a study of cytomegalovirus exposure and HLA in healthy donors. The table came from immunoSEQ multiplex PCR; TCRdb's copy has only in-frame clones and leaves some out. The repertoire holds roughly 65,000 clones, with approximately 70% as singletons. Material for sequencing was PBMCs. These TCRs come from a man between 40 and 49 years old in good health and CMV-seropositive. Both conserved end residues are part of each CDR3. The listing skips clone size in some rows; elsewhere it reads once, few, many or a size class.

clone size | V gene | CDR3 protein
once | TRBV4-3 | CASSQDRTDTQYF
NA | TRBV27 | CASSFLGQGYEQYF
NA | TRBV10-3 | CAISGTSGKGTQYF
NA | TRBV7-9 | CASSRSGRFDEQFF
NA | TRBV7-2 | CASSFLQGGQPQHF
NA | TRBV5-4 | CASSSPSQGRDTQYF
NA | TRBV7-9 | CSSSFSYEQYF
once | TRBV7-2 | CASSLPGQPQHF
once | TRBV5-4 | CASSLGGGGVYEQYF
NA | TRBV15 | CATSQGLSGNTIYF
once | TRBV2 | CASGSDGDEQFF
NA | TRBV29-1 | CSVELQGNPYEQYF
NA | TRBV6-5 | CASSKGGNTEAFF
NA | TRBV2 | CASTLAGMDTQYF
NA | TRBV10-3 | CAISAGTGLAGGRSSYNEQFF
NA | TRBV28 | CASKLPTGGYGYTF